The present T cell receptor (beta chain) was sequenced within a study of a mutant IDH1 vaccine in newly diagnosed glioma. The repertoire was sequenced with immunoSEQ multiplex PCR; TCRdb's copy has only in-frame clones and lacks some. The sample shows roughly 68,000 clones, roughly four fifths of them seen only once. The time point is: week 35, safety follow-up. One vaccine dose held 300 ug of mutant IDH1 20-mer peptide and came with topical imiquimod. The V gene end was trimmed by 6 bases and the J gene end by 8 bases; junction bases not matched to a gene: 3. The length of the CDR3 is 12 residues. Germline V gene sequence: CDR1 MNHNS, CDR2 SASEGT. This clone was detected only a few times. No antigen is known for it.

The receptor was derived from a man aged 50-59 years with glioma. The J gene is TRBJ2-2, the V gene TRBV6-1, with 7 bases aligning to TRBD1. The material sequenced was PBMCs, taken from a glioma patient whose treatment included an IDH1 peptide vaccine. As DNA, the CDR3 is TGTGCCAGCAGCCGGACAGGAGGGGAGCTGTTTTTT. Translation: CASSRTGGELFF.